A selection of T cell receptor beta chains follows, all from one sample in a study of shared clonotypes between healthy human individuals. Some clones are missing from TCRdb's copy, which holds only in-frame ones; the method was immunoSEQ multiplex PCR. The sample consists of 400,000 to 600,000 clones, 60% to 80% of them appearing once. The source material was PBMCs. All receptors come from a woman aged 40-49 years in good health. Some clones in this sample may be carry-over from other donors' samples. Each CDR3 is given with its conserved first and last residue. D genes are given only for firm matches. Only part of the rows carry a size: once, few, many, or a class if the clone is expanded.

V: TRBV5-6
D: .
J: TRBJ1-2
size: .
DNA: TGTGCCAGCAGCTTGTCGACCCTACAGGTGAACTATGGCTACACCTTC
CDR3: CASSLSTLQVNYGYTF

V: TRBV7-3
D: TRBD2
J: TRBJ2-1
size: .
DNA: TGTGCCAGCAGCTTAACTCCTAGCGGCAATGAGCAGTTCTTC
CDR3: CASSLTPSGNEQFF

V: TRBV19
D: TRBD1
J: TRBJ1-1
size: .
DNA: TGTGCCAGTAGTATCAACAGGGGGAACACTGAAGCTTTCTTT
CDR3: CASSINRGNTEAFF

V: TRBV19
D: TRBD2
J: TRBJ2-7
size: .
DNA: TGTGCCAGTGGGAAGCGGGAGCCCCCCCACGAGCAGTACTTC
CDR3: CASGKREPPHEQYF

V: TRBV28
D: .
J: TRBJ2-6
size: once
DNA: TGTGCCGTGCCTTCTGGGGCCAACGTCCTGACTTTC
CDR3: CAVPSGANVLTF

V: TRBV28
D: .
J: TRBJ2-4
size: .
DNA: TGTGCCGGGACCTTCTGGAGGGGACACCCTTGGTCCAAAAACATTCAGTACTTC
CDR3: CAGTFWRGHPWSKNIQYF

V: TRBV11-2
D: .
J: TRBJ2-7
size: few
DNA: TGTGCCAGCACCCTGGACAGTCCCTACGAGCAGTACTTC
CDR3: CASTLDSPYEQYF

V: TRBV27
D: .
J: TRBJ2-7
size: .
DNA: TGTGCCACCCGTCCCTCCTACGAGCAGTACTTC
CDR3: CATRPSYEQYF

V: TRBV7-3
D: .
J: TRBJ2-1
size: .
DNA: TGTGCCAGCAGCCCCTCCCCAATCAGTGAGCAGTTCTTC
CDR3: CASSPSPISEQFF

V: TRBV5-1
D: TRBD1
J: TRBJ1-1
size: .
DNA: TGCGCCAGCAGCGCGACAGGGTTTAACACTGAAGCTTTCTTT
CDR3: CASSATGFNTEAFF

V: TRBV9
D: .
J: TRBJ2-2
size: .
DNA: TGTGCCAGCAGCGTAGAGGGAGGGGGAAGAAACACCGGGGAGCTGTTTTTT
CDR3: CASSVEGGGRNTGELFF

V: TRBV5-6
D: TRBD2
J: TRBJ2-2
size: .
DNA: TGTGCCAGCACTACTCTTCGGGGGGGCACCGGGGAGCTGTTTTTT
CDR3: CASTTLRGGTGELFF

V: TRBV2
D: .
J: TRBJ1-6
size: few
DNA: TGTGCCAGCAGTGAAGCAGGGGATAATTCACCCCTCCACTTT
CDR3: CASSEAGDNSPLHF

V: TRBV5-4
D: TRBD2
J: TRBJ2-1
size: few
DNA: TGTGCCAGCAGCCCTTCTAGCGGGAGGGCGGGTAATGAGCAGTTCTTC
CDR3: CASSPSSGRAGNEQFF

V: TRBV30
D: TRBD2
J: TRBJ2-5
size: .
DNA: TGTGCCTGGAGACTGAAGGGACTAGTGGGAGAGACCCAGTACTTC
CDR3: CAWRLKGLVGETQYF

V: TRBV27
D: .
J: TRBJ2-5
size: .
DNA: TGTGCCTCCAGCACCGGAGATTACATCCAAGAGACCCAGTACTTC
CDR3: CASSTGDYIQETQYF

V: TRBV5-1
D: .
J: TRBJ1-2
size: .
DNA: TGCGCCAGCAGCTCACCGGGGCGGTCGGATGGCTACACCTTC
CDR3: CASSSPGRSDGYTF

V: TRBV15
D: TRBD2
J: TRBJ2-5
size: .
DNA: TGTGCCACCAGCAGAGATTACGCGGGAGAGGGAGAGACCCAGTACTTC
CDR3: CATSRDYAGEGETQYF

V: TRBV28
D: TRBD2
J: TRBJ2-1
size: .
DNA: TGTGCCAGCAGGGGGCCTTTAGCGGGCGTCTCCTACAATGAGCAGTTCTTC
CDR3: CASRGPLAGVSYNEQFF

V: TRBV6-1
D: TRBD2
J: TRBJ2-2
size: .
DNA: TGTGCCACGGGAGGGATGGTCGGGGAGCTGTTTTTT
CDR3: CATGGMVGELFF

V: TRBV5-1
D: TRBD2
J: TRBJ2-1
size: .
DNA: TGCGCCAGCAGCCCATTAAGGGAAACTAGCGGGAGGCTGACCAATGAGCAGTTCTTC
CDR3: CASSPLRETSGRLTNEQFF

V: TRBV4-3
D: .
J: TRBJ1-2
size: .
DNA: TGCGCCAGCAGCCACGGGGGATTACGAGGCTACACCTTC
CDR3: CASSHGGLRGYTF

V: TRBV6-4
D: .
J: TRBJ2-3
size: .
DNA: TGTGCCAGCAGCTTCGACTCTTATACGCAGTATTTT
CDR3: CASSFDSYTQYF

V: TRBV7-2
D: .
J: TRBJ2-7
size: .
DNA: TGTGCCACCCGAGGGGCCGTCTCCTACGAGCAGTACTTC
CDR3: CATRGAVSYEQYF

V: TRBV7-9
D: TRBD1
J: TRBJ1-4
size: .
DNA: TGTGCCAGCAGCTCCGGGACAGGGGCTACTAATGAAAAACTGTTTTTT
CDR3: CASSSGTGATNEKLFF

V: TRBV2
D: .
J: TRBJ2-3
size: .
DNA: TGTGCCAGCAGTTCGGACCCGAGCACAGATACGCAGTATTTT
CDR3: CASSSDPSTDTQYF

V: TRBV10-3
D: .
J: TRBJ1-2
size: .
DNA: TGTGCCATCAGTACACAGGACAACTATGGCTACACCTTC
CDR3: CAISTQDNYGYTF

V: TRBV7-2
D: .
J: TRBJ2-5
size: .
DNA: TGTGCCACTGGCCGGGACTACCAAGAGACCCAGTACTTC
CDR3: CATGRDYQETQYF

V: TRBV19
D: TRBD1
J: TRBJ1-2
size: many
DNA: TGTGCCAGTAGTATAGGGACAGGATATGGCTACACCTTC
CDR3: CASSIGTGYGYTF

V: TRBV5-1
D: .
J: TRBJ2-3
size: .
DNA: TGCGCCAGCAGCTTGGCCTTGGGTAGCACAGATACGCAGTATTTT
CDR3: CASSLALGSTDTQYF

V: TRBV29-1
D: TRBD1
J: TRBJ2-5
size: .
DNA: TGCAGCGTTGAGGGACAGAGACAAGAGACCCAGTACTTC
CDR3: CSVEGQRQETQYF

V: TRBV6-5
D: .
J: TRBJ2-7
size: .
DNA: TGTGCCAGCAGTTACTCGGTGGTCTCCGCCGAGCAGTACTTC
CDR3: CASSYSVVSAEQYF

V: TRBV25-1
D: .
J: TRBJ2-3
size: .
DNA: TGTGCCAGCCCCCTCAGGCCCTACACAGATACGCAGTATTTT
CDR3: CASPLRPYTDTQYF

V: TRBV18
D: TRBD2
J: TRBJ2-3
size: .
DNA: TGTGCCAGCTCAAGACTAGCGGGAGACACAGATACGCAGTATTTT
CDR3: CASSRLAGDTDTQYF

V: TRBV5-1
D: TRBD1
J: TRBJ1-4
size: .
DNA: TGCGCCAGCAGCCCCGGGACAGTTGCAACTAATGAAAAACTGTTTTTT
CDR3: CASSPGTVATNEKLFF

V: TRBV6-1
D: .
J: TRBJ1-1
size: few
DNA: TGTGCCAGCAGGGTATTGAACACTGAAGCTTTCTTT
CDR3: CASRVLNTEAFF

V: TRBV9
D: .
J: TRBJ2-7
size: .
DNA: TGTGCCAGCAGCGTAGGGCTGGGAGGCGAGCAGTACTTC
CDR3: CASSVGLGGEQYF

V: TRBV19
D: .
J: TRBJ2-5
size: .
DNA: TGTGCCAGTAGTAACCAGGGACAAGAGACCCAGTACTTC
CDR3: CASSNQGQETQYF

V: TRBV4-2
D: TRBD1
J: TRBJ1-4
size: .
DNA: TGTGCCAGCAGCTTTGTAGGGGGCCACGAAAAACTGTTTTTT
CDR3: CASSFVGGHEKLFF

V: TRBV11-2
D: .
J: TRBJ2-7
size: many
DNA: TGTGCCAGCAGCTTAGATTATTCTATCTCCTACGAGCAGTACTTC
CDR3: CASSLDYSISYEQYF

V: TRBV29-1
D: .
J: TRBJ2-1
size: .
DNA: TGCAGCGTTGTGCCGGGTTACAATGAGCAGTTCTTC
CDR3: CSVVPGYNEQFF

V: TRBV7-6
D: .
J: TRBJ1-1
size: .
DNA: TGTGCCAGCAGCTTAGGTCACGGGAACACTGAAGCTTTCTTT
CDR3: CASSLGHGNTEAFF

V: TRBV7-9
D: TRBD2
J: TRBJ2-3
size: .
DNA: TGTGCCAGCAGCTTAAATGCGGGAGGTGGAGATACGCAGTATTTT
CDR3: CASSLNAGGGDTQYF

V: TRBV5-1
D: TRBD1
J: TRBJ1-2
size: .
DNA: TGCGCCAGCAGCATAACAGGGGGCTATGGCTACACCTTC
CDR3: CASSITGGYGYTF

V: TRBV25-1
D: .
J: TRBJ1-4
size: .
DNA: TGTGCCAGCAGTGAAGGGGGGGCCGCACCAAATGAAAAACTGTTTTTT
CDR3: CASSEGGAAPNEKLFF